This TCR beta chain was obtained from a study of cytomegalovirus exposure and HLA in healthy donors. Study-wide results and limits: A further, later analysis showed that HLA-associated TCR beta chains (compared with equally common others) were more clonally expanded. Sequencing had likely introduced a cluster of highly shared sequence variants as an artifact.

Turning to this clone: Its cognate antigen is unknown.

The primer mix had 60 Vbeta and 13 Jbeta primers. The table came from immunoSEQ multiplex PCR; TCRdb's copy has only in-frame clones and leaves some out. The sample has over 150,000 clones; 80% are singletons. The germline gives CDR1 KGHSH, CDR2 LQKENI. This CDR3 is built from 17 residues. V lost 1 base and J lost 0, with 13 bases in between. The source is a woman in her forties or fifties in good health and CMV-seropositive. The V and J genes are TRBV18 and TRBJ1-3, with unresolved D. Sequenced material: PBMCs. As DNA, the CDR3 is TGTGCCAGCTCACCACGAGGAGCGGGGAGCTCTGGAAACACCATATATTTT. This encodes CASSPRGAGSSGNTIYF.